The rows below give T cell receptor beta chains drawn from one sample of a study of tumor and adjacent non-tumor tissue in lung cancer. TCRdb reprocessed the multiplex PCR reads via MiXCR and lists one record per CDR3 protein. This table has more than 75,000 distinct CDR3 sequences, roughly 76% appearing once. Sequencing used lung tumor tissue. These receptors all stem from a woman aged 45-59 years with non-small cell lung cancer. Each CDR3 is given with its conserved first and last residue. The order of the fields is V gene, D gene, J gene, clone size, CDR3 protein, CDR3 DNA. The D gene is left open where the match is weak. Only some rows state a clone size, as once, few, many or a class for expanded clones.

TRBV6-6,.,TRBJ2-1,.,CATAETSDVSVHEQFF,TGTGCCACCGCCGAGACCAGCGATGTTTCTGTCCATGAGCAGTTCTTC
TRBV29-1,.,TRBJ2-7,.,CSVVLTLLGGYEQYF,TGCAGTGTTGTCCTGACGTTGCTAGGAGGCTACGAGCAATACTTC
TRBV20-1,.,TRBJ2-7,.,CSASSNGRANGQYF,TGCAGTGCTAGTTCCAACGGGAGAGCCAACGGGCAGTACTTC
TRBV29-1,.,TRBJ2-1,.,CSVVPAEGPYEQFF,TGCAGCGTTGTTCCCGCGGAAGGGCCCTATGAGCAATTCTTC
TRBV11-1,.,TRBJ2-7,.,CASSSQGYYEQYF,TGTGCCAGCAGCTCACAGGGTTACTACGAGCAGTACTTC
TRBV4-1,TRBD2,TRBJ2-5,once,CTSNQGGMGGERETQYF,TGCACCAGCAACCAAGGTGGCATGGGAGGGGAAAGAGAGACCCAGTACTTC
TRBV20-1,.,TRBJ2-3,many,CSATRLGDTDTQYF,TGCAGTGCTACCAGACTAGGAGACACAGATACGCAGTATTTT
TRBV29-1,.,TRBJ2-3,.,CSVGQSGDTHYF,TGCAGCGTCGGACAGAGCGGCGATACGCATTACTTT
TRBV24-1,.,TRBJ2-1,once,CATTKASSRSYNEQFF,TGTGCTACCACTAAGGCCAGCAGTAGATCCTACAATGAGCAGTTCTTC
TRBV12-3/TRBV12-4,.,TRBJ2-6,.,CASSPEPGANILTF,TGTGCCAGCAGTCCAGAGCCTGGGGCCAACATCCTGACTTTC
TRBV12-3/TRBV12-4,.,TRBJ2-1,.,CASSPMGRTVDNGQFF,TGTGCCAGCAGTCCCATGGGGCGGACGGTGGACAATGGGCAGTTCTTC
TRBV29-1,.,TRBJ2-7,medium-sized,CSVVSGQSYEQYF,TGCAGCGTTGTATCCGGACAGAGCTACGAGCAGTACTTC
TRBV6-6,.,TRBJ2-3,.,CAISYSLATTDTQYF,TGTGCCATCAGTTACAGTCTAGCGACTACAGATACGCAGTATTTT
TRBV6-1,TRBD2,TRBJ2-7,.,CVSSGGLAVSEQYF,TGTGTCAGCAGTGGGGGACTAGCCGTCTCCGAGCAGTACTTC
TRBV25-1,.,TRBJ2-3,.,CVSAQLSSTDMQYF,TGTGTCAGCGCTCAGTTGTCTAGCACAGATATGCAGTATTTT
TRBV29-1,.,TRBJ2-7,.,CSVDGTRGPRSEQYF,TGCAGCGTTGATGGAACAAGGGGCCCTCGAAGCGAGCAGTACTTC
TRBV11-2,.,TRBJ2-1,.,CASSAWHNSYNEQFF,TGTGCCAGCAGCGCGTGGCATAACTCCTACAATGAGCAGTTCTTC
TRBV4-1,.,TRBJ2-3,.,CARSQELSSTDTHYF,TGCGCCCGCAGCCAAGAGCTCTCTAGCACAGATACGCACTATTTT
TRBV11-2,.,TRBJ2-1,.,CASNKGGWRYNERFF,TGTGCCAGCAACAAAGGGGGATGGCGCTACAATGAGCGGTTTTTC
TRBV6-5,.,TRBJ2-2,.,CASSYGGTLELFF,TGTGCCAGCAGTTACGGGGGCACCTTGGAGCTGTTTTTT
TRBV7-2,.,TRBJ2-2,.,CAIPQSGRNTGELFF,TGTGCCATACCCCAGAGCGGGCGGAACACCGGGGAGCTGTTTTTT
TRBV11-2,TRBD2,TRBJ2-3,.,CASSLGLARGCRDMQYF,TGTGCCAGCAGCTTAGGACTAGCGAGAGGTTGCAGAGATATGCAGTATTTT
TRBV4-2,.,TRBJ2-2,.,CLSSQEQGTGELFF,TGTCTCAGCAGCCAAGAGCAGGGGACCGGGGAGCTGTTTTTT
TRBV5-4,.,TRBJ1-2,.,CASSFDRNYGYTF,TGCGCCAGCAGCTTCGACAGAAACTATGGCTACACCTTC
TRBV4-1,.,TRBJ2-7,once,CASSPGRGRQYF,TGCGCCAGCAGCCCAGGGAGGGGGAGGCAGTACTTC
TRBV9,.,TRBJ2-2,few,CASSVTSLQANTGELFF,TGTGCCAGCAGCGTTACATCTCTTCAGGCGAACACCGGGGAGCTGTTTTTT
TRBV12-3/TRBV12-4,.,TRBJ2-1,.,CASSLRLTHYNEQFF,TGTGCCAGCAGTTTACGACTAACGCATTACAATGAGCAGTTCTTC
TRBV4-2,.,TRBJ1-1,.,CASSQDLNAEVFF,TGTGCCAGCAGCCAAGATCTAAACGCTGAAGTTTTCTTT
TRBV10-1,.,TRBJ1-1,.,CASRIGAFF,TGCGCCAGCAGGATAGGGGCTTTCTTT
TRBV29-1,.,TRBJ1-3,.,CSVEWRAFSGNTIYF,TGCAGCGTTGAATGGCGGGCATTCTCTGGAAACACCATATATTTT
TRBV11-2,.,TRBJ2-2,.,CISSENWDTGELFF,TGTATCAGCAGCGAAAACTGGGACACCGGGGAGCTGTTTTTT
TRBV7-8,.,TRBJ2-3,few,CASSLVRGADTQYF,TGTGCCAGCAGCTTAGTGAGGGGGGCAGATACGCAGTATTTT
TRBV6-1,.,TRBJ1-5,medium-sized,CASSVVGPNQPQHF,TGTGCCAGCAGTGTTGTGGGGCCCAATCAGCCCCAGCATTTT
TRBV11-2,.,TRBJ2-1,.,CASNFTRDEEFF,TGTGCCAGCAACTTCACTAGGGATGAGGAGTTCTTC
TRBV4-1,TRBD1,TRBJ2-1,.,CTSSHATPTGTSEQFF,TGCACCAGCAGCCACGCTACTCCGACAGGGACGAGCGAGCAGTTCTTC
TRBV28,TRBD2,TRBJ2-7,.,CASTMTSGYSYEQYF,TGTGCCAGCACTATGACTAGCGGGTACTCCTACGAGCAGTACTTC
TRBV24-1,TRBD2,TRBJ2-3,.,CTTSDPGTSGNPLQPDTQYF,TGTACCACCAGTGATCCCGGGACTAGTGGGAACCCCCTTCAGCCAGATACGCAGTATTTT
TRBV29-1,.,TRBJ2-7,.,CNVFDRAYEQYF,TGCAACGTTTTTGACAGAGCATACGAGCAGTACTTC
TRBV20-1,.,TRBJ2-1,.,CTAQTRNVYNEQFF,TGCACTGCCCAGACTAGGAACGTCTACAATGAGCAGTTCTTC
TRBV29-1,TRBD1,TRBJ1-1,.,CSVGEGAGSEAFF,TGCAGCGTTGGGGAGGGGGCAGGATCTGAGGCTTTCTTT
TRBV4-2,.,TRBJ2-2,.,CARSQEQGTGELYF,TGTGCCAGGAGCCAAGAGCAGGGGACCGGGGAGCTGTATTTT